The next 32 T cell receptor beta chains were all read from a single sample in a study of control samples from healthy donors and cancer patients. Libraries were prepared by immunoSEQ multiplex PCR; TCRdb keeps only in-frame clonotypes and omits some of them. The repertoire holds under 100,000 clones, with 85% to 90% as singletons. The sample comprised PBMCs. These receptors originate from a woman aged 50 to 60 with colorectal cancer.

The chain links TRBV2 to TRBJ1-1; 7 bases are shared with TRBD1. CDR3 length equals 15 residues. Germline loops: CDR1 SNHLY, CDR2 FYNNEI. V trimming: 4 bases; J trimming: 6 bases; junction bases outside the gene matches: 11. The CDR3 DNA reads as TGTGCCAGCAGTGGAAGTGGGAACAGGGGCCCTGAAGCTTTCTTT. It specifies CASSGSGNRGPEAFF.

V is TRBV6-6 and J is TRBJ1-5; 12 bases map to TRBD1. Per germline, CDR1 MNHNY and CDR2 SVGAGI (reference sequence). The CDR3 has 16 residues. V dropped 6 bases and J dropped 11; count of bases not matched to a gene: 14. This CDR3 reads CASSHGGTGGVRAQHF. CDR3 bases: TGTGCCAGCAGCCACGGGGGGACAGGGGGCGTTAGGGCCCAGCATTTT.

The chain carries TRBV12-3 or TRBV12-4 and TRBJ2-5, with D perhaps being TRBD1 or TRBD2 (5 bases each). CDR3 length: 13 residues. V shed 8 bases and J shed 3 bases, with 13 bases lying between them. CDR3 bases: TGTGCCAGCGGTCCGGGGCTAGAAGAGACCCAGTACTTC. Its protein is CASGPGLEETQYF.

The chain employs TRBV11-3 and TRBJ2-7; no clear D gene. The V end was cut by 5 bases, the J end by 3 bases, with 11 bases between. Per the germline V gene, CDR1 is SGHNT and CDR2 is YENEEA. The CDR3 covers 13 residues. CDR3 sequence (DNA): TGTGCCAGCAGCCGAGTAGTTATCTACGAGCAGTACGTC. It translates to CASSRVVIYEQYV.

This chain joins TRBV5-1 and TRBJ2-1; 9 bases are shared with TRBD1. The CDR3 is 15 amino acids. Germline V CDR1 and CDR2: SGHRS, YFSETQ. With 0 bases clipped from V and 6 bases from J, the junction kept 4 bases outside the gene matches. The CDR3, as DNA: TGCGCCAGCAGCTTGGCCAAGGGACAGGGCAATGAGCAGTTCTTC. As protein: CASSLAKGQGNEQFF.

This chain uses TRBV6-4 with TRBJ1-5; no firm D call. The CDR3 has 13 residues. Germline V lookup: CDR1 MRHNA, CDR2 SNTAGT. The germline V and J ends were trimmed by 3 bases and 3 bases, with 6 bases remaining between them. DNA of the CDR3: TGTGCCAGCAGTGAGGCAGTCAATCAGCCCCAGCATTTT. It translates to CASSEAVNQPQHF.

This chain joins TRBV12-3 or TRBV12-4 and TRBJ1-1; D is ambiguous. V was clipped by 5 bases and J by 5 bases, with 12 bases between them. This CDR3 is built from 13 residues. The DNA for the CDR3 is TGTGCCAGCAGTCCCATACTGCGGACTGAAGCTTTCTTT. Its translation is CASSPILRTEAFF.

This chain uses TRBV19 with TRBJ2-2; 14 bases match TRBD2. The V gene end was trimmed by 5 bases and the J gene end by 1 base; junction bases not matched to a gene: 9. The CDR3 has 19 residues. Per germline, CDR1 LNHDA and CDR2 SQIVND (reference sequence). The CDR3 coding sequence is TGTGCCAGTAGTTCGGCCGGGACTAGCGGGGGATTGAACACCGGGGAGCTGTTTTTT. Translation gives CASSSAGTSGGLNTGELFF.

V usage is TRBV7-2 and J usage is TRBJ1-3; D perhaps matches TRBD1 (6 bases). This CDR3 is 15 amino acids long. Germline lookup yields CDR1 SGHTA and CDR2 FQGNSA. V lost 5 bases and J 2 bases, leaving 13 bases between the germline ends. The CDR3 protein is CASSAFRTAGNTIYF. The CDR3 coding sequence is TGTGCCAGCAGCGCCTTCCGGACAGCTGGAAACACCATATATTTT.

This clone has just a few counts. The V gene is TRBV7-8, the J gene TRBJ1-2, with a tentative D call TRBD1 (5 bases). This CDR3 comprises 14 residues. The V gene's germline CDR1 is SGHVS and CDR2 FQNEAQ. Trimming took off 3 bases at V and 5 bases at J, with 13 bases between the two ends. The CDR3 coding sequence is TGTGCCAGCAGCTTTGGGCAGGGTCCTTATGGCTACACCTTC. It yields the protein CASSFGQGPYGYTF.

The chain uses TRBV6-1 and TRBJ1-2, with a possible D match to TRBD1 (6 bases). The germline V gene encodes CDR1 MNHNS and CDR2 SASEGT. Trimming removed 2 bases from V and 3 bases from J, with 13 bases in between. CDR3 length: 15 residues. For the CDR3, the DNA is TGTGCCAGCAGTGAATCCCAGGGGCCATACTATGGCTACACCTTC. It encodes CASSESQGPYYGYTF.

This rearrangement joins TRBV14 to TRBJ2-5; weak D call: TRBD2 (6 bases). V lost 0 bases and J lost 10, with 9 bases in between. Germline CDR1 is SGHDN and CDR2 is FVKESK. The CDR3 length is 12 residues. The CDR3 spells CASSQDWRDQYF. Written as DNA, the CDR3 is TGTGCCAGCAGCCAAGATTGGCGGGACCAGTACTTC.

The gene calls are TRBV20-1 and TRBJ1-5, with unresolved D. Germline V gene data show CDR1 as DFQATT and CDR2 as SNEGSKA (reference sequence). This CDR3 is 13 amino acids long. The V and J ends lost 3 bases and 4 bases respectively, with 10 bases between them. DNA of the CDR3: TGCAGTGCTAGTCGTCAGGTTAATCAGCCCCAGCATTTT. Its translation: CSASRQVNQPQHF.

This chain uses TRBV7-2 with TRBJ2-3, with D maybe TRBD1 (7 bases). The CDR3 is made up of 16 amino acids. The V gene's germline CDR1 is SGHTA and CDR2 FQGNSA. Between the trimmed V and J ends, which lost 8 bases and 2 bases, there was a span of 20 bases. CDR3 coding DNA: TGTGCCAGCCTCCGGGGGCTAGGGGGCCCCACAGATACGCAGTATTTT. Its protein product is CASLRGLGGPTDTQYF.

The gene calls are TRBV12-5 and TRBJ2-1, with D unclear. Trimming left V 5 bases short and J 0 bases short, with 8 bases between. The CDR3 covers 14 residues. Germline V gene sequence: CDR1 LGHNT, CDR2 FRNRAP. The CDR3 DNA sequence: TGTGCTAGTGGTCCTCGGAGCTCCTACAATGAGCAGTTCTTC. Protein: CASGPRSSYNEQFF.

The V gene is TRBV11-3, the J gene TRBJ2-2; D not certain. CDR1 is SGHNT, CDR2 YENEEA, per germline. Trimming removed 2 bases at V and 6 bases at J, with 7 bases between. The CDR3 runs to 13 residues. CDR3 sequence (DNA): TGTGCCAGCAGCTTAAGAGGTTCCGGGGAGCTGTTTTTT. Translating gives CASSLRGSGELFF.

J is TRBJ1-1 and V is TRBV6-6; D is uncertain. The germline gives CDR1 MNHNY, CDR2 SVGAGI (reference sequence). Trimming pared 0 bases from V and 4 bases from J, leaving 6 bases between. The CDR3 loop spans 13 amino acids. The CDR3: CASSYSVSTEAFF. CDR3 DNA sequence: TGTGCCAGCAGTTACTCAGTAAGCACTGAAGCTTTCTTT.

The rearrangement uses TRBV5-8 and TRBJ2-5; TRBD2 matches at 13 bases. Unmatched junction bases numbered 4, after V lost 3 bases and J lost 2 bases. Germline CDR1 and CDR2: SGHTS and YDEGEE. The CDR3 spans 16 residues. CDR3 nucleotides: TGTGCCAGCAGCTCCTGGACTAGCGGGGGACAAGAGACCCAGTACTTC. This encodes CASSSWTSGGQETQYF.

This rearrangement joins TRBV7-9 to TRBJ1-2; D is unclear. The germline V gene has CDR1 SEHNR and CDR2 FQNEAQ (reference sequence). The ends were cut back, 5 bases at V and 0 bases at J, with 13 bases in the middle. The CDR3 has 15 residues. CDR3: CASSRSTSTNYGYTF. CDR3 sequence (DNA): TGTGCCAGCAGCCGCTCGACAAGTACTAACTATGGCTACACCTTC.

The V call is TRBV5-1, the J call TRBJ2-7; 8 positions agree with TRBD1. In germline, CDR1 is SGHRS, CDR2 YFSETQ. The CDR3 has 13 amino acids. V lost 0 bases to trimming and J lost 8 bases; unmatched junction nucleotides: 4. The chain's CDR3 is CASSLGQGYQQYV. CDR3 DNA: TGCGCCAGCAGCTTGGGACAGGGGTATCAGCAGTACGTC.

The genes are TRBV6-5 and TRBJ2-7; TRBD1 aligns across 10 bases. V lost 5 bases and J lost 4; bases outside the gene matches: 5. This CDR3 comprises 14 residues. CDR1 and CDR2 from the germline V gene are MNHEY and SVGAGI. The CDR3 DNA is TGTGCCAGCAGTAGGACAGGGGGGGGATACGAGCAGTACGTC. Translation gives CASSRTGGGYEQYV.

The chain joins TRBV2 to TRBJ1-1, with 9 positions matching TRBD1. V gave up 7 bases and J gave up 4 bases; unmatched junction bases: 4. Germline CDR1 and CDR2: SNHLY and FYNNEI. This CDR3 has 13 residues. The CDR3: CASTGQGITEAFF. CDR3 sequence (DNA): TGTGCCAGCACCGGACAGGGGATCACTGAAGCTTTCTTT.

This clone appeared a single time. The V gene is TRBV12-3 or TRBV12-4, the J gene TRBJ2-7; D unclear. The CDR3 contains 13 residues. The V end was cut by 1 base, the J end by 9 bases, with 13 bases between. This chain's CDR3 is CASSLGSRNRQYV. DNA for the CDR3: TGTGCCAGCAGTTTAGGGAGCAGGAACAGGCAGTACGTC.

The rearrangement uses TRBV6-6 and TRBJ1-5; no firm D call. Germline-derived CDR1 and CDR2 are MNHNY and SVGAGI (reference sequence). This CDR3 contains 15 residues. Trimming shortened V by 4 bases and J by 0 bases, and 10 bases separated the two germline ends. The CDR3 protein is CASSSQGVSNQPQHF. The CDR3 DNA follows: TGTGCCAGCAGTTCCCAAGGCGTTAGCAATCAGCCCCAGCATTTT.

This chain connects TRBV3-1 (or the pseudogene TRBV3-2) to TRBJ1-1; D remains unclear. The CDR3 contains 13 residues. Germline V lookup: CDR1 LGHDT, CDR2 YNNKEL (reference sequence). V lost 3 bases to trimming and J lost 1 base, with 6 bases between them. The CDR3 loop is CASSHEGNTEAFF. CDR3 coding DNA: TGTGCCAGCAGCCACGAGGGGAACACTGAAGCTTTCTTT.

V gene TRBV7-3 combines with J gene TRBJ2-1, with D possibly matching TRBD2 (6 bases). Germline assignment: CDR1 SGHTA and CDR2 FQGTGA. With 1 base removed from V and 6 bases from J, the gap between germline ends came to 16 bases. This CDR3 is built from 16 residues. The CDR3 DNA is TGTGCCAGCAGCTTAAGGGCGGGACTGGGGTCCAATGAGCAGTTCTTC. Translating gives CASSLRAGLGSNEQFF.

In DNA form, the CDR3 reads TGTGCCAGCAGTGAAGGCGAGTGGTTGGGAGAAGAGCAGTACGTC. The encoded protein is CASSEGEWLGEEQYV. The V call is TRBV6-1, the J call TRBJ2-7, with D perhaps matching TRBD2 (5 bases). Germline V lookup: CDR1 MNHNS, CDR2 SASEGT. Trimming took off 1 base at V and 7 bases at J, with 17 bases between the two ends. The length of the CDR3 is 15 residues.

The chain joins TRBV9 to TRBJ1-1; D call uncertain. The CDR3 length is 15 residues. Germline CDR1 reads SGDLS; CDR2 reads YYNGEE. Trimming took off 2 bases at V and 3 bases at J, with 14 bases between the two ends. In nucleotides, the CDR3 is TGTGCCAGCAGCGTTCTGGGGAGCCCCGACACTGAAGCTTTCTTT. The encoded protein is CASSVLGSPDTEAFF.

The CDR3 sequence: CAMGGNNEQFF. CDR3 nucleotides: TGTGCCATGGGGGGCAACAATGAGCAGTTCTTC. This sequence joins TRBV28 and TRBJ2-1, with D possibly being TRBD1 or TRBD2 (6 bases each). In germline, CDR1 is MDHEN, CDR2 SYDVKM. The CDR3 covers 11 residues. Trimming shortened V by 10 bases and J by 5 bases, and 9 bases separated the two germline ends.

The V gene is TRBV11-3, the J gene TRBJ2-2; D not resolved. This CDR3 is built from 13 residues. The V and J ends lost 2 bases and 5 bases respectively, with 6 bases between them. Germline V gives CDR1 SGHNT, CDR2 YENEEA. CDR3 residues: CASSLFKTGELFF. For the CDR3, the DNA is TGTGCCAGCAGCTTATTCAAAACCGGGGAGCTGTTTTTT.

This clone was observed once. The rearrangement uses TRBV5-1 and TRBJ2-3; 11 nucleotides match TRBD2. Losses at the gene ends were 5 bases for V and 5 bases for J; bases not matched to a gene: 4. Germline assignment: CDR1 SGHRS and CDR2 YFSETQ. There are 14 residues in the CDR3. CDR3 nucleotides: TGCGCCAGCAGTCTAGCGGGGGGTAGAGATACGCAGTATTTT. It codes for CASSLAGGRDTQYF.

The rearrangement joins TRBV28 to TRBJ1-5; D remains unclear. The CDR3 length is 10 residues. V lost 8 bases and J 5 bases, leaving 4 bases between the germline ends. Germline CDR1 reads MDHEN; CDR2 reads SYDVKM. The DNA for the CDR3 is TGTGCCAGCGGTTATCAGCCCCAGCATTTT. This translates into CASGYQPQHF. The complete variable domain, with remaining parts taken from reference TRBV28 and TRBJ1-5, reads DVKVTQSSRYLVKRTGEKVFLECVQDMDHENMFWYRQDPGLGLRLIYFSYDVKMKEKGDIPEGYSVSREKKERFSLILESASTNQTSMYLCASGYQPQHFGDGTRLSIL.